This TCR beta chain was captured in a study of glioma-infiltrating T cells after dendritic cell vaccination. Fresh-frozen tumor tissue and more than two years of survival data were available for all. Points from the study as a whole: Patients with more pretreatment TILs had longer time to progression and survival.

CDR3 size: 17 residues. The J segment lost 5 bases and the V segment lost 4 bases, leaving 10 bases of the junction unmatched. Germline V CDR1 and CDR2: SGDLS, YYNGEE. Primers: 60 V beta forward and 13 J beta reverse. The table came from immunoSEQ multiplex PCR; TCRdb's copy has only in-frame clones and leaves some out. The sample carries about 38,000 clones, 82% recorded once. To note about this clone: Its matching antigen is unknown.

The specimen comprised blood, sampled before dendritic cell vaccination. This chain connects TRBV9 to TRBJ2-4; 12 bases match TRBD1. The origin of this receptor is a human donor with glioblastoma. The CDR3 here is CASSFSGTGGPQNIQYF. CDR3 coding DNA: TGTGCCAGCAGCTTCAGTGGGACAGGGGGCCCCCAAAACATTCAGTACTTC.